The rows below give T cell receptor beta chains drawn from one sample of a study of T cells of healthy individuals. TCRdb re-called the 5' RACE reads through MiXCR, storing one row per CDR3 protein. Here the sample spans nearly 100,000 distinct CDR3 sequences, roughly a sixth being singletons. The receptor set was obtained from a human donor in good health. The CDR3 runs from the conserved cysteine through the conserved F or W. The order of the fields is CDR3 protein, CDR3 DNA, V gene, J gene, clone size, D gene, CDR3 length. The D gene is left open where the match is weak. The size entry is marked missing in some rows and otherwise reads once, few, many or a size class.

CASSLEEVGPQHF	TGTGCCAGCAGCTTAGAGGAGGTGGGTCCCCAGCATTTT	TRBV11-2	TRBJ1-5	NA	NA	13
CASSPTAGGQETQYF	TGTGCCAGCTCACCAACAGCGGGAGGGCAAGAGACCCAGTACTTC	TRBV18	TRBJ2-5	few	TRBD2	15
CAIRVGNGYTF	TGTGCCATCAGGGTGGGAAATGGCTACACCTTC	TRBV10-3	TRBJ1-2	NA	NA	11
CASSDRANTEAFF	TGTGCCAGTTCCGACAGGGCAAACACTGAAGCTTTCTTT	TRBV9	TRBJ1-1	many	TRBD1	13
CASSQDLDQPQHF	TGTGCCAGCAGCCAAGATCTGGATCAGCCCCAGCATTTT	TRBV4-2	TRBJ1-5	few	NA	13
CASSVSPSGGETQYF	TGTGCCAGCAGCGTCTCCCCCAGCGGGGGAGAGACCCAGTACTTC	TRBV9	TRBJ2-5	NA	TRBD2	15
CASSLGGQGGNEQFF	TGTGCCAGCAGTTTGGGGGGACAGGGGGGAAATGAGCAGTTCTTC	TRBV28	TRBJ2-1	few	TRBD1	15
CASSIRTGAGELFF	TGTGCCAGCAGCATCCGGACAGGGGCCGGGGAGCTGTTTTTT	TRBV7-2	TRBJ2-2	NA	TRBD1	14
CASRPPGTEFDTQYF	TGTGCCAGCAGGCCTCCCGGGACCGAGTTTGATACGCAGTATTTT	TRBV28	TRBJ2-3	many	NA	15
CASTGGLVVNQPQHF	TGTGCCAGCACCGGGGGGCTCGTGGTTAATCAGCCCCAGCATTTT	TRBV28	TRBJ1-5	few	NA	15
CASSQDSEDRSLLAKNIQYF	TGCGCCAGCAGCCAAGATAGCGAGGACAGGAGTCTACTAGCCAAAAACATTCAGTACTTC	TRBV4-1	TRBJ2-4	NA	TRBD1	20